This T cell receptor beta chain came from a study of neoadjuvant anti-PD-1 for oral cavity cancer. Background on the study: Most patients had three to four biweekly doses of 3 mg/kg nivolumab before resection.

Sequenced by immunoSEQ multiplex PCR; TCRdb stores in-frame clones only, minus some. The sample consists of 1,200 to 1,500 clones, about 50% of them appearing once. The time point here: after neoadjuvant nivolumab, at surgical resection. The CDR3 length is 13 residues. V lost 2 bases and J lost 9, with 11 bases in between. Germline CDR1 MRHNA, CDR2 SNTAGT. The source of this sequence is a person between 35 and 79 years old with oral cavity squamous cell carcinoma. This material consisted of tumor tissue, taken after nivolumab (anti-PD-1) treatment. The gene calls are TRBV6-4 and TRBJ2-1, with D possibly being TRBD2 (5 bases). CDR3: CASSDEGEGEQFF. CDR3 sequence (DNA): TGTGCCAGCAGTGACGAGGGCGAGGGTGAGCAGTTCTTC.